The TCR beta chain described here comes from a study of CD8 T cells in ankylosing spondylitis. As concerns this clonotype: What it binds is unknown.

The V end lost 0 bases, the J end lost 5 bases, and 16 bases lay between the germline ends. This CDR3 is 16 amino acids long. Whole-study results and caveats: A TCR beta motif of under 10 highly homologous variants seemed to mark ankylosing spondylitis blood. Several of the motif variants were reported before in synovial fluid and blood from reactive arthritis.

TCRdb reanalysed the 5' RACE reads using MiXCR and keeps one entry per CDR3 protein. The sample consists of around 230,000 distinct CDR3 sequences, about 9.1% of them appearing once. Source material: blood, either unsorted or a sorted T cell fraction (not recorded which). The receptor comes from a male donor with ankylosing spondylitis or in good health (not recorded which). The J gene is TRBJ1-2, the V gene TRBV6-7; D possibly corresponds to TRBD1 (5 bases). TRBV6-7 is filed as an ORF, its function uncertain. CDR3 region: CASSYSRQSLGYGYTF. The CDR3 bases are TGTGCCAGCAGTTACTCGAGACAGAGCTTGGGGTATGGCTACACCTTC.